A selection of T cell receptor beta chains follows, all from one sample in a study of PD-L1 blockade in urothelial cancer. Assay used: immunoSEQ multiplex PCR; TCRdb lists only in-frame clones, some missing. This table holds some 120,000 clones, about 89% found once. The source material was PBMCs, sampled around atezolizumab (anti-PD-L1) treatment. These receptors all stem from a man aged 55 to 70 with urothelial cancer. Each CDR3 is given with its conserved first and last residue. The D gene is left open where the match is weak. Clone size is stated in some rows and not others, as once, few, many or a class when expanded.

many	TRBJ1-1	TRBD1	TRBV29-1	CSAVPGQGGVAFF	TGCAGCGCCGTACCCGGACAGGGAGGTGTAGCTTTCTTT
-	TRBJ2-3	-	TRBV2	CASSGLGGPADTQYF	TGTGCCAGCAGTGGTCTGGGGGGGCCCGCAGATACGCAGTATTTT
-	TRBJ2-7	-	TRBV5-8	CASSNPRAYEQYF	TGTGCCAGCAGCAACCCCAGGGCGTACGAGCAGTACTTC
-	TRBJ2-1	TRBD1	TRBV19	CASSRQGAVNEQFF	TGTGCCAGTAGCCGACAGGGGGCTGTCAATGAGCAGTTCTTC
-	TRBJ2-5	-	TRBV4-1	CASSQPQGTETQYF	TGCGCCAGCAGCCAACCCCAGGGGACGGAGACCCAGTACTTC
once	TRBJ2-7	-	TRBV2	CASSEQAPYEQYF	TGTGCCAGCAGTGAACAGGCTCCTTACGAGCAGTACTTC
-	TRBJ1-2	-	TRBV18	CASSPRTGTEGYTF	TGTGCCAGCTCACCGAGAACAGGGACCGAAGGCTACACCTTC
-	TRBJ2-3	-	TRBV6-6	CASRGALTDTQYF	TGTGCCAGCAGGGGGGCCCTCACAGATACGCAGTATTTT
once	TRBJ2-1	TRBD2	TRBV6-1	CASSEVAGGLGEQFF	TGTGCCAGCAGTGAAGTGGCGGGGGGGCTAGGTGAGCAGTTCTTC
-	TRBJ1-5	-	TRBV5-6	CASSLPGSNQPQHF	TGTGCCAGCAGCTTGCCGGGGAGCAATCAGCCCCAGCATTTT
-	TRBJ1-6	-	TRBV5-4	CASSLVQGSVGNSPLHF	TGTGCCAGCAGCCTGGTACAGGGCTCGGTCGGTAATTCACCCCTCCACTTT
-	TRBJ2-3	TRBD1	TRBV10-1	CASSDGQASTDTQYF	TGCGCCAGCAGTGATGGACAGGCTAGCACAGATACGCAGTATTTT
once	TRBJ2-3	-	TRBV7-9	CANPLASPGTDTQYF	TGTGCCAACCCCCTAGCATCCCCGGGCACAGATACGCAGTATTTT
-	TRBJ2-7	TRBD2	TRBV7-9	CASSSGLAGGFSYEQYF	TGTGCCAGCAGCTCAGGACTAGCGGGGGGGTTCTCCTACGAGCAGTACTTC
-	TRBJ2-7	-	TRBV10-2	CASSGRGGRIYEQYF	TGCGCCAGCAGTGGCCGAGGGGGACGGATCTACGAGCAGTACTTC
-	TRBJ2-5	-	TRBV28	CASSLYATGEETQYF	TGTGCCAGCAGTTTATACGCGACAGGTGAAGAGACCCAGTACTTC
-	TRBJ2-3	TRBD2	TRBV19	CASSTERGNPTDTQYF	TGTGCCAGTAGTACGGAGCGGGGGAATCCCACAGATACGCAGTATTTT
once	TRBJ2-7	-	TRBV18	CASSRLGLDYEQYF	TGTGCCAGCTCACGTCTGGGACTGGACTACGAGCAGTACTTC
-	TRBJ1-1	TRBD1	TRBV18	CASSPTTGSEAFF	TGTGCCAGCTCCCCTACGACAGGGTCTGAAGCTTTCTTT
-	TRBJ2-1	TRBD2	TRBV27	CASTGLAGRSEQFF	TGTGCCAGCACGGGACTAGCGGGAAGGAGTGAGCAGTTCTTC
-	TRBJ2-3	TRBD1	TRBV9	CASSARTGLDTQYF	TGTGCCAGCAGCGCCCGGACAGGGCTCGATACGCAGTATTTT
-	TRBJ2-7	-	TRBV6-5	CASSQDSYEQYF	TGTGCCAGCAGTCAGGACAGCTACGAGCAGTACTTC
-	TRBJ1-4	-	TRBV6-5	CASSPGVANEKLFF	TGTGCCAGCAGTCCAGGGGTGGCTAATGAAAAACTGTTTTTT